This TCR beta chain was found in a study of cytomegalovirus exposure and HLA in healthy donors. The V gene end was trimmed by 0 bases and the J gene end by 8 bases; junction bases not matched to a gene: 10. The length of the CDR3 is 16 residues. Germline lookup yields CDR1 LNHNV and CDR2 YYDKDF (reference sequence). PCR involved 60 Vbeta and 13 Jbeta primers. The assay was immunoSEQ multiplex PCR, and TCRdb's table has in-frame clones only and misses some. The data contain some 66,000 clones, more than 80% of them singletons. Whole-study findings and limits: The study flagged around 150 TCR beta chains as cytomegalovirus-associated. HLA allele associations emerged for fewer than 20,000 TCR beta sequences in a later analysis, at 0.05 false discovery rate. Cytomegalovirus status, reportedly, was diagnosed with high specificity and sensitivity by the classifier.

A remark on this clone: Its antigen is still unknown.

The TCR comes from a woman in her 30s in good health and CMV-seronegative. The source material was PBMCs. V gene TRBV15 combines with J gene TRBJ1-3; TRBD1 agrees at 7 bases. The CDR3 here is CATSRDWKGAEDTIYF. As DNA, the CDR3 is TGTGCCACCAGCAGAGATTGGAAGGGGGCGGAGGACACCATATATTTT.